This T cell receptor (beta chain) is drawn from a study of naive and memory T cell subsets. Whole-study findings and limits: Naive repertoires, especially CD8, held a few larger clonotypes, possibly memory cells re-expressing CD45RA. Naive and memory repertoire findings lacked a ground truth for validation.

This clonotype was detected a few times. The antigen is unknown. The CDR3 consists of 19 residues. Germline V lookup: CDR1 MNHEY, CDR2 SVGEGT. Trimming left V 2 bases short and J 5 bases short, with 24 bases between. From the second PCR step, alpha and beta chains were amplified apart. The beta constant-region primer was an equimolar mix of two oligonucleotides covering TRBC1 and TRBC2. Four rounds of PCR amplified the ligated cDNA using nested alpha and beta constant-region primers plus SP2. TCRdb fed the UMI-ligation and nested PCR reads into MiXCR, producing one record per CDR3 protein. The data show 98,000 or so distinct CDR3 sequences, with 13% to 15% seen just once and around 2.8% held by the top ten.

The chain is built from TRBV6-2 or TRBV6-3 and TRBJ2-2, with D perhaps TRBD2 (7 bases). Material for sequencing was naive CD8+ T cells from blood. The TCR originated in a human donor in good health. The chain's CDR3 is CASSYLNSVAGAGTGELFF. The DNA of the CDR3 is TGTGCCAGCAGTTACCTCAACTCTGTGGCGGGGGCAGGAACCGGGGAGCTGTTTTTT.